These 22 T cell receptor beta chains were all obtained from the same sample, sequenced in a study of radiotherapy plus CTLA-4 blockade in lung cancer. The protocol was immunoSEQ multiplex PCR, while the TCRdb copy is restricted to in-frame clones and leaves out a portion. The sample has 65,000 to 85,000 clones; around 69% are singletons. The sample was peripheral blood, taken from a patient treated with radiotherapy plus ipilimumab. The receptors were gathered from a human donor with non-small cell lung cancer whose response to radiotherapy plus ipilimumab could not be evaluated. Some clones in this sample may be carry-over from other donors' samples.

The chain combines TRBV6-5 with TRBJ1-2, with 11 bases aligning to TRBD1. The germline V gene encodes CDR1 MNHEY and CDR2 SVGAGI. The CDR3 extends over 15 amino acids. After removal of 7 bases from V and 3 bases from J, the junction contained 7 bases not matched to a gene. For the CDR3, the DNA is TGTGCCAGCAACCCTGGACAGGGGGCAGACTATGGCTACACCTTC. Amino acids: CASNPGQGADYGYTF.

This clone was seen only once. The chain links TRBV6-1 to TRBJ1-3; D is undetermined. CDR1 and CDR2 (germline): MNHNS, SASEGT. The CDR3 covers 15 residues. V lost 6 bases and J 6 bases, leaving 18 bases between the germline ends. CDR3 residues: CASREFQEYLNTIYF. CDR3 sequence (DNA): TGTGCCAGCAGAGAATTTCAGGAATATCTAAACACCATATATTTT.

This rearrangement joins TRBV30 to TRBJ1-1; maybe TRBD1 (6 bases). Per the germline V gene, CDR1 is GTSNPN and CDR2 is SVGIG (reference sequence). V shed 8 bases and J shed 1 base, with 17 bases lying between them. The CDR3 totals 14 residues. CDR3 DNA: TGTGCCCGACCGTTGGACAGTGAGAACACTGAAGCTTTCTTT. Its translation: CARPLDSENTEAFF.

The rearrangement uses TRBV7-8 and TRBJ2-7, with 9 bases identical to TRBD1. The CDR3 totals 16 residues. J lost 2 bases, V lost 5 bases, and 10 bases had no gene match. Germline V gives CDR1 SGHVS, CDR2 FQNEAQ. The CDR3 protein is CASSAGDRVSPYEQYF. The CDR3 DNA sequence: TGTGCCAGCAGCGCCGGGGACAGGGTTTCTCCCTACGAGCAGTACTTC.

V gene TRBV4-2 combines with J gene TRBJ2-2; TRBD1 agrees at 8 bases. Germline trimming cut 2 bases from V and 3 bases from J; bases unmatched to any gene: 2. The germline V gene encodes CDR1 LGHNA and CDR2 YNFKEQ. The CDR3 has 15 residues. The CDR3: CASSQNRGYTGELFF. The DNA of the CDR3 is TGTGCCAGCAGCCAAAACAGGGGGTACACCGGGGAGCTGTTTTTT.

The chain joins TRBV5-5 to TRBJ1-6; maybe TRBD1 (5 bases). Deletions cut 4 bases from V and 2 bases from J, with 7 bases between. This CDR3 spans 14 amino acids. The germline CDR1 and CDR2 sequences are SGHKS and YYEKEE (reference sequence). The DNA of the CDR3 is TGTGCCAGCAGCCGACAGCCCTATAATTCACCCCTCCACTTT. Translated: CASSRQPYNSPLHF.

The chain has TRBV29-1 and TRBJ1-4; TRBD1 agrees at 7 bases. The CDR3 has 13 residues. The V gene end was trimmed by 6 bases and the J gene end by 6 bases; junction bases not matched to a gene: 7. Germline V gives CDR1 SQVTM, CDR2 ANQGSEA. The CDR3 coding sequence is TGCAGCGTCAAAGGGGGCGGGGATGAAAAACTGTTTTTT. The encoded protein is CSVKGGGDEKLFF.

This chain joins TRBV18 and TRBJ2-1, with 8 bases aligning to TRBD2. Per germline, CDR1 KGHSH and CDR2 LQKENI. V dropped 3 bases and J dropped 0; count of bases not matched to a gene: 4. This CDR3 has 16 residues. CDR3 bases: TGTGCCAGCTCACCGCCCGGGAGGGGCTCCTACAATGAGCAGTTCTTC. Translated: CASSPPGRGSYNEQFF.

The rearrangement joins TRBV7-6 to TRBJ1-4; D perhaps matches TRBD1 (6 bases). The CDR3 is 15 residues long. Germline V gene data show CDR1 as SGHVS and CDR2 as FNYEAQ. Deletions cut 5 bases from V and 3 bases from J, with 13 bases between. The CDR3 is CASSRVGAANEKLFF. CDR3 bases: TGTGCCAGCAGCCGGGTGGGGGCGGCTAATGAAAAACTGTTTTTT.

The CDR3 loop is CASSFVGQGLYEQYF. CDR3 DNA sequence: TGTGCCAGCAGCTTCGTAGGACAGGGGCTCTACGAGCAGTACTTC. The gene calls are TRBV5-8 and TRBJ2-7; 9 bases agree with TRBD1. Germline assignment: CDR1 SGHTS and CDR2 YDEGEE. The CDR3 has 15 amino acids. Unmatched junction bases numbered 6, after V lost 2 bases and J lost 3 bases.

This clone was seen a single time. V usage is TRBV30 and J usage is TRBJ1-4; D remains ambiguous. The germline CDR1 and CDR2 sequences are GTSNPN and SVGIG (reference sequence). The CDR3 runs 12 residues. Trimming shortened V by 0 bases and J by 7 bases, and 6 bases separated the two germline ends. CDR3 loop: CAWSVRGEKLFF. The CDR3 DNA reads TGTGCCTGGAGTGTACGGGGTGAAAAACTGTTTTTT. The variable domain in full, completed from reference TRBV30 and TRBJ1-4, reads SQTIHQWPATLVQPVGSPLSLECTVEGTSNPNLYWYRQAAGRGLQLLFYSVGIGQISSEVPQNLSASRPQDRQFILSSKKLLLSDSGFYLCAWSVRGEKLFFGSGTQLSVL.

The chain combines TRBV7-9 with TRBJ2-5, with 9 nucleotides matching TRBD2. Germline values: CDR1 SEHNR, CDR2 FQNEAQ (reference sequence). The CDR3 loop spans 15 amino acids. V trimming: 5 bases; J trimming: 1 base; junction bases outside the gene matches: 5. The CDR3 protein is CASSLQRGAQETQYF. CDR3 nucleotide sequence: TGTGCCAGCAGCCTCCAGCGGGGGGCCCAAGAGACCCAGTACTTC.

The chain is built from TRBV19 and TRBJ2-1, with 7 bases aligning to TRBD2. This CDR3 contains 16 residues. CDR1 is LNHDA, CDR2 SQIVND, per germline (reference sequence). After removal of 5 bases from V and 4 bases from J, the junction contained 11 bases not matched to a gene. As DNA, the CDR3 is TGTGCCAGTAGTCTTTCCTCGGGGGGACCGTACAATGAGCAGTTCTTC. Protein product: CASSLSSGGPYNEQFF.

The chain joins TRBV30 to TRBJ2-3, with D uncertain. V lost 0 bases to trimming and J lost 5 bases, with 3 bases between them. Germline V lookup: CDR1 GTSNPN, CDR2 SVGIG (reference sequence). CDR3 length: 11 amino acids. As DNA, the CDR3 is TGTGCCTGGAGTGTACTAGATACGCAGTATTTT. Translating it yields CAWSVLDTQYF. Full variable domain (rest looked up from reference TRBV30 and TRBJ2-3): SQTIHQWPATLVQPVGSPLSLECTVEGTSNPNLYWYRQAAGRGLQLLFYSVGIGQISSEVPQNLSASRPQDRQFILSSKKLLLSDSGFYLCAWSVLDTQYFGPGTRLTVL.

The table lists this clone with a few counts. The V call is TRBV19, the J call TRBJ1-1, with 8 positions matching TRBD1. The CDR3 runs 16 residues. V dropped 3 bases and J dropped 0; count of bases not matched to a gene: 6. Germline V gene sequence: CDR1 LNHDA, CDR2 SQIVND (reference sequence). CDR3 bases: TGTGCCAGTAGTATCTGGACAGGGTGGATGAACACTGAAGCTTTCTTT. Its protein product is CASSIWTGWMNTEAFF.

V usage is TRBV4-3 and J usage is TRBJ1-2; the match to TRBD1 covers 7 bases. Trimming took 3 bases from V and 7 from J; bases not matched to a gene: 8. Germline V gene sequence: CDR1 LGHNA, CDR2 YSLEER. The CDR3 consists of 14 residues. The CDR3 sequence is CASSQVKGARGYTF. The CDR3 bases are TGCGCCAGCAGCCAGGTCAAGGGGGCGCGTGGCTACACCTTC.

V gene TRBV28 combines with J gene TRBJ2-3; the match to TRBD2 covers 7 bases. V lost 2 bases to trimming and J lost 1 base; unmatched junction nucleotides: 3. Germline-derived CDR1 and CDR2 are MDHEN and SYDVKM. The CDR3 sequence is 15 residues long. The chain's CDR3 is CASSLPRGGTDTQYF. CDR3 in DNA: TGTGCCAGCAGTTTACCCCGGGGGGGCACAGATACGCAGTATTTT.

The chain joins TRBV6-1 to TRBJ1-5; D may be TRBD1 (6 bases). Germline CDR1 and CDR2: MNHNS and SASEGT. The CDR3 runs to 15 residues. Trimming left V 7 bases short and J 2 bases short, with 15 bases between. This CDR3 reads CASTPRGSGNQPQHF. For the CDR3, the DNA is TGTGCCAGCACTCCCAGGGGATCTGGCAATCAGCCCCAGCATTTT.

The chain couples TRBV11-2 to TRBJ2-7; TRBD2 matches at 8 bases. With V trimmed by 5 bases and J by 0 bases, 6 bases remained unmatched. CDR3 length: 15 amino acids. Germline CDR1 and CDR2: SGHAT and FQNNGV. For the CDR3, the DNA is TGTGCCAGCAGCACCTGGCGGGGGGCCTCCTACGAGCAGTACTTC. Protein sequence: CASSTWRGASYEQYF. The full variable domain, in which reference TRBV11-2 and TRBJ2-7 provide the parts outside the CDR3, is EAGVAQSPRYKIIEKRQSVAFWCNPISGHATLYWYQQILGQGPKLLIQFQNNGVVDDSQLPKDRFSAERLKGVDSTLKIQPAKLEDSAVYLCASSTWRGASYEQYFGPGTRLTVT.

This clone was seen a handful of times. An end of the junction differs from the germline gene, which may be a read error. CDR3 amino acids: CASSTDRYEQYF. CDR3 nucleotide sequence: TGTGCCAGCAGTACGGACAGGTACGAGCAGTACTTC. The J gene is TRBJ2-7, the V gene TRBV10-3, with 7 bases lining up with TRBD1. CDR1 and CDR2 from the germline V gene are ENHRY and SYGVKD. The CDR3 runs to 12 residues.

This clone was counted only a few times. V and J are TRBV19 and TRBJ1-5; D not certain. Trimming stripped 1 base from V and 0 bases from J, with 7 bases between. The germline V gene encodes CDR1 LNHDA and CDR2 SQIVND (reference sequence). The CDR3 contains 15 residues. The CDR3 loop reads CASSIGAYSNQPQHF. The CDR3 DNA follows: TGTGCCAGTAGTATAGGGGCCTATAGCAATCAGCCCCAGCATTTT.

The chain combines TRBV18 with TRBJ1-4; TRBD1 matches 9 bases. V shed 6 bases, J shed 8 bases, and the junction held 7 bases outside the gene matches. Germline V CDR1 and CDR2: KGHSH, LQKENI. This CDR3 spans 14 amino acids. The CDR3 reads CASSTQGAHEKLFF. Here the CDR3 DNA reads TGTGCCAGCTCGACACAGGGGGCGCACGAAAAACTGTTTTTT.